This T cell receptor (delta chain) came from a study of gamma-delta T cells after stem cell transplantation. TCRdb made new clone calls on the RT-PCR reads using CATT. The data show around 13,000 delta-chain clones, around 33% seen once. Germline V lookup: CDR1 TSWWSYY, CDR2 QGS. This CDR3 contains 19 residues. The junction had 20 bases not matched to a gene; V was cut back by 5 bases and J by 2 bases. The sequence derives from a human donor. It is not recorded whose cells these are; they may come from a transplant donor. V usage is TRDV1 and J usage is TRDJ1; TRDD3 agrees at 7 bases. Specimen: gamma-delta T cells. CDR3 residues: CALGPRGPTRTGVTDKLIF. Here the CDR3 DNA reads TGTGCTCTTGGGCCACGGGGCCCTACCCGTACTGGGGTAACCGATAAACTCATCTTT.